The 30 T cell receptor beta chains in this list originate from one sample, sequenced in a study of T-cell reconstitution after alpha-beta-depleted transplantation in children. Preparation of the TCRbeta library used unique molecular identifiers. TCRdb processed the PCR reads anew with MiXCR; each CDR3 protein has one entry. Altogether about 600,000 distinct CDR3 sequences are present, 10% to 15% being singletons, with the ten largest covering around 2.2%. The starting material was PBMCs, mostly from graft donor cells, obtained 360 days after TCRalphabeta/CD19-depleted stem cell transplant. The receptor set was obtained from a male patient younger than 18 who had a stem cell transplant for acute myeloid leukemia, so the T cells may come from the graft donor.

This clonotype was recorded at least ten times. The chain joins TRBV5-6 to TRBJ2-7, with a tentative D call TRBD1 (5 bases). Germline V lookup: CDR1 SGHDT, CDR2 YYEEEE. The CDR3 totals 17 residues. Trimming took off 1 base at V and 0 bases at J, with 17 bases between the two ends. The CDR3 DNA sequence: TGTGCCAGCAGCTTGACCCTAGGGGCCGCCAGCTCCTACGAGCAGTACTTC. Residues: CASSLTLGAASSYEQYF.

This clonotype has ten or more counts. The CDR3 sequence is CASSRPLAANTGELFF. CDR3 coding DNA: TGTGCCAGCAGCCGACCCCTAGCGGCGAACACCGGGGAGCTGTTTTTT. V usage is TRBV14 and J usage is TRBJ2-2; the match to TRBD2 covers 7 bases. This CDR3 has 16 amino acids. The J segment lost 0 bases and the V segment lost 4 bases, leaving 5 bases of the junction unmatched. The germline V gene encodes CDR1 SGHDN and CDR2 FVKESK.

This clonotype has a count of ten or more. This sequence joins TRBV28 and TRBJ2-7; D is unresolved. The CDR3 length is 12 residues. Trimming removed 6 bases from V and 8 bases from J, with 14 bases in between. Germline CDR1 is MDHEN and CDR2 is SYDVKM. The CDR3 DNA sequence: TGTGCCAGCAGCCTCGGAGCGATTAAGCAGTACTTC. This gives the protein CASSLGAIKQYF.

This clonotype was detected only a few times. The chain has TRBV24-1 and TRBJ2-1, with TRBD1 identical over 8 bases. CDR1 is KGHDR and CDR2 is SFDVKD in the germline V gene. CDR3 length: 17 residues. V shed 1 base and J 4 bases; nucleotides not matched to a gene: 8. In DNA, the CDR3 is TGTGCCACCAGTGATTTTCGAGGGACAGGCGATTACAATGAGCAGTTCTTC. Residues: CATSDFRGTGDYNEQFF.

This clonotype was seen only a few times. V gene TRBV7-2 combines with J gene TRBJ2-7; no clear D gene. Trimming removed 5 bases at V and 1 base at J, with 18 bases between. Germline V gene sequence: CDR1 SGHTA, CDR2 FQGNSA. This CDR3 region has 16 residues. CDR3 protein: CASSEMGMPVSYEQYF. The CDR3 DNA sequence: TGTGCCAGCAGCGAGATGGGGATGCCGGTTTCCTACGAGCAGTACTTC. The full variable domain, with the rest looked up from reference TRBV7-2 and TRBJ2-7, is GAGVSQSPSNKVTEKGKDVELRCDPISGHTALYWYRQSLGQGLEFLIYFQGNSAPDKSGLPSDRFSAERTGGSVSTLTIQRTQQEDSAVYLCASSEMGMPVSYEQYFGPGTRLTVT.

The genes are TRBV6-6 and TRBJ2-5; no definite D call. V dropped 5 bases and J dropped 6 bases, with 10 bases sitting between them. The CDR3 runs 12 residues. The germline gives CDR1 MNHNY, CDR2 SVGAGI (reference sequence). The CDR3 protein is CASSLPDQTQYF. As DNA, the CDR3 is TGTGCCAGCAGTCTACCTGACCAGACCCAGTACTTC.

This clonotype turned up a few times. The J gene is TRBJ2-5, the V gene TRBV6-5, with D perhaps matching TRBD2 (6 bases). CDR3 size: 14 residues. Germline CDR1 is MNHEY and CDR2 is SVGAGI. V gave up 0 bases and J gave up 5 bases, with 10 bases separating them. The CDR3 is CASSYSMAGETQYF. DNA for the CDR3: TGTGCCAGCAGTTACTCGATGGCGGGGGAGACCCAGTACTTC.

This clonotype was seen repeatedly, ten times or more. CDR3 loop: CSVGTLAGWLNEQFF. The DNA of the CDR3 is TGCAGCGTTGGGACACTAGCGGGATGGCTCAATGAGCAGTTCTTC. The V gene is TRBV29-1, the J gene TRBJ2-1, with 10 nucleotides matching TRBD2. With 4 bases clipped from V and 6 bases from J, the junction kept 9 bases outside the gene matches. Germline V gives CDR1 SQVTM, CDR2 ANQGSEA. This CDR3 has 15 amino acids.

This clonotype was seen a few times. The chain combines TRBV4-2 with TRBJ2-1; the match to TRBD1 covers 8 bases. The CDR3 contains 19 residues. Germline CDR1 LGHNA, CDR2 YNFKEQ. V gave up 2 bases and J gave up 0 bases; unmatched junction bases: 12. The CDR3 sequence is CASSQRQGRIWGSYNEQFF. The CDR3 coding sequence is TGTGCCAGCAGCCAACGACAGGGGAGGATCTGGGGCTCCTACAATGAGCAGTTCTTC.

The chain uses TRBV12-3 or TRBV12-4 and TRBJ2-7; TRBD1 agrees at 8 bases. This CDR3 comprises 14 residues. J gave up 3 bases and V 6 bases, and 7 bases lay outside the gene matches. CDR3: CASSLQGGGYEQYF. For the CDR3, the DNA is TGTGCCAGCAGCCTACAGGGGGGAGGCTACGAGCAGTACTTC.

This clonotype was picked up many times. The gene calls are TRBV20-1 and TRBJ2-5; D gene uncertain. Looked up from germline, CDR1 is DFQATT and CDR2 is SNEGSKA (reference sequence). V shed 6 bases and J shed 3 bases, with 8 bases lying between them. The CDR3 length is 11 residues. CDR3 sequence reads: CSAAQKETQYF. CDR3 nucleotide sequence: TGCAGTGCCGCCCAAAAAGAGACCCAGTACTTC.

This rearrangement joins TRBV6-2 or TRBV6-3 to TRBJ2-7; D unclear. Trimming removed 6 bases from V and 5 bases from J, with 14 bases in between. The CDR3 loop spans 13 amino acids. Per germline, CDR1 MNHEY and CDR2 SVGEGT. CDR3 loop: CASRPPGVNEQYF. The CDR3 coding sequence is TGTGCCAGCAGACCCCCCGGCGTCAACGAGCAGTACTTC.

The chain couples TRBV20-1 to TRBJ2-5, with 11 bases fitting TRBD2. J lost 4 bases, V lost 4 bases, and 5 bases had no gene match. Germline CDR1 is DFQATT and CDR2 is SNEGSKA (reference sequence). The CDR3 extends over 14 amino acids. The CDR3 reads CSAISGRARETQYF. Written as DNA, the CDR3 is TGCAGTGCTATTAGCGGGAGGGCCAGAGAGACCCAGTACTTC.

This clonotype has ten or more counts. V is TRBV4-3 and J is TRBJ1-6; 8 bases match TRBD1. Germline lookup yields CDR1 LGHNA and CDR2 YSLEER. With V trimmed by 6 bases and J by 8 bases, 0 bases remained unmatched. The CDR3 spans 12 residues. The CDR3 nucleotides read TGCGCCAGCAGACAGGGGGATTCACCCCTCCACTTT. This gives the protein CASRQGDSPLHF.

The J gene is TRBJ2-7, the V gene TRBV4-2; D is tentatively TRBD1 or TRBD2 (6 bases each). V was pared by 0 bases and J by 2 bases, with 17 bases between. The CDR3 is 17 residues long. Germline assignment: CDR1 LGHNA and CDR2 YNFKEQ. CDR3 residues: CASSQDRRGSGAYEQYF. The CDR3 DNA reads as TGTGCCAGCAGCCAAGATAGGAGGGGGTCAGGGGCCTACGAGCAGTACTTC.

The table lists this clonotype with a few counts. The chain carries TRBV7-6 and TRBJ2-5, with 9 nucleotides matching TRBD2. J gave up 5 bases and V 0 bases, and 7 bases lay outside the gene matches. The CDR3 sequence is 16 residues long. Germline V lookup: CDR1 SGHVS, CDR2 FNYEAQ. CDR3 sequence (DNA): TGTGCCAGCAGCTTAGCGGTAGCGGGGGTGGGGGAGACCCAGTACTTC. Its protein is CASSLAVAGVGETQYF. The whole variable domain, filled in from reference TRBV7-6 and TRBJ2-5, reads GAGVSQSPRYKVTKRGQDVALRCDPISGHVSLYWYRQALGQGPEFLTYFNYEAQQDKSGLPNDRFSAERPEGSISTLTIQRTEQRDSAMYRCASSLAVAGVGETQYFGPGTRLLVL.

This chain uses TRBV12-3 or TRBV12-4 with TRBJ2-3; maybe TRBD2 (6 bases). V lost 5 bases, J lost 10 bases, and 22 bases lay in between. The CDR3 runs 15 residues. This CDR3 is CASSPRGTAPVAQYF. CDR3 bases: TGTGCCAGCAGTCCCCGGGGGACCGCGCCGGTAGCGCAGTATTTT.

This clonotype was counted between two and nine times. The rearrangement joins TRBV30 to TRBJ1-5; perhaps TRBD1 as D (5 bases). V shed 0 bases and J shed 3 bases, with 12 bases lying between them. Germline values: CDR1 GTSNPN, CDR2 SVGIG (reference sequence). CDR3 length: 15 residues. The CDR3 protein is CAWSVYRGLNQPQHF. CDR3 nucleotide sequence: TGTGCCTGGAGTGTATATAGGGGACTCAATCAGCCCCAGCATTTT.

This clonotype has a count of ten or more. This chain's CDR3 is CASSVGGRDEQFF. The CDR3 nucleotides are TGTGCCAGCAGCGTAGGAGGCCGGGATGAGCAGTTCTTC. The V gene is TRBV9, the J gene TRBJ2-1; D is undetermined. Trimming left V 0 bases short and J 8 bases short, with 9 bases between. CDR3 length equals 13 residues. Germline V lookup: CDR1 SGDLS, CDR2 YYNGEE. Full variable domain (rest looked up from reference TRBV9 and TRBJ2-1): DSGVTQTPKHLITATGQRVTLRCSPRSGDLSVYWYQQSLDQGLQFLIQYYNGEERAKGNILERFSAQQFPDLHSELNLSSLELGDSALYFCASSVGGRDEQFFGPGTRLTVL.

This clonotype was seen only a few times. CDR3 sequence (DNA): TGTGCCAGCAGCCAAGTAGGGTTGACTGAAGCTTTCTTT. As protein: CASSQVGLTEAFF. The chain couples TRBV14 to TRBJ1-1; no clear D gene. V lost 1 base and J 5 bases, leaving 8 bases between the germline ends. Germline V gene sequence: CDR1 SGHDN, CDR2 FVKESK. This CDR3 region has 13 residues.

This clonotype has only a few counts. This chain joins TRBV10-3 and TRBJ2-1; possible D gene TRBD2, 6 bases. V lost 1 base and J lost 9, with 7 bases in between. Germline CDR1 reads ENHRY; CDR2 reads SYGVKD. This CDR3 comprises 12 residues. The CDR3 spells CAISELAAEQFF. The CDR3 bases are TGTGCCATCAGTGAGTTAGCGGCTGAGCAGTTCTTC.

This clonotype was counted a few times. The rearrangement links TRBV12-3 or TRBV12-4 to TRBJ2-7; 13 bases are a match to TRBD2. The CDR3 has 15 residues. Trimming at V came to 8 bases and at J to 5 bases, leaving 9 bases not matched to a gene. This chain's CDR3 is CASGAGGLAGDEQYF. CDR3 coding DNA: TGTGCCAGCGGGGCCGGAGGACTAGCGGGAGACGAGCAGTACTTC.

The CDR3 loop is CASSFWTSGGQILAKNIQYF. In DNA, the CDR3 is TGTGCCAGCAGTTTCTGGACTAGCGGGGGGCAAATCCTAGCCAAAAACATTCAGTACTTC. The chain couples TRBV12-3 or TRBV12-4 to TRBJ2-4, with TRBD2 identical over 14 bases. The CDR3 has 20 amino acids. Trimming removed 3 bases from V and 0 bases from J; junction bases left unmatched: 10.

The chain joins TRBV29-1 to TRBJ2-7; 9 bases match TRBD1. CDR1 is SQVTM and CDR2 is ANQGSEA in the germline V gene. Germline trimming cut 0 bases from V and 0 bases from J; bases unmatched to any gene: 6. This CDR3 is built from 16 residues. The CDR3 DNA is TGCAGCGTTGAAGAGGGGACAGGGATTACCTCCTACGAGCAGTACTTC. Amino acids: CSVEEGTGITSYEQYF.

There are a few counts of this clonotype. The V gene is TRBV5-1, the J gene TRBJ1-1; D is perhaps TRBD1 (5 bases). Germline V CDR1 and CDR2: SGHRS, YFSETQ. With 4 bases removed from V and 5 bases from J, the gap between germline ends came to 21 bases. This CDR3 spans 16 amino acids. The DNA of the CDR3 is TGCGCCAGCAGCCTCGAGGTCACGGCGGGGGGGACTGAAGCTTTCTTT. Translated, it gives CASSLEVTAGGTEAFF.

This clonotype was seen more than once but under ten times. The chain couples TRBV18 to TRBJ1-1; no definite D call. The length of the CDR3 is 14 residues. CDR1 is KGHSH, CDR2 LQKENI, per germline. V was trimmed by 2 bases and J by 0 bases, leaving 7 bases between them. The CDR3 nucleotides are TGTGCCAGCTCACCAATCGGGATGAACACTGAAGCTTTCTTT. This codes for CASSPIGMNTEAFF.

V and J are TRBV7-6 and TRBJ2-6; 9 nucleotides match TRBD1. The CDR3 spans 18 residues. Trimming cost V 0 bases and J 4 bases; bases outside gene matches: 7. From germline, CDR1 is SGHVS and CDR2 FNYEAQ. The CDR3 reads CASSLAGQGSGGANVLTF. The CDR3 region has the DNA TGTGCCAGCAGCTTAGCGGGACAGGGCTCAGGAGGGGCCAACGTCCTGACTTTC.

This clonotype was observed a handful of times. The CDR3 DNA reads TGCGCCAGCAGCTTGGGGGCGGGAGCTATCTACAATGAGCAGTTCTTC. Translation gives CASSLGAGAIYNEQFF. V usage is TRBV5-1 and J usage is TRBJ2-1; 7 bases are a match to TRBD2. The germline V gene encodes CDR1 SGHRS and CDR2 YFSETQ. This CDR3 spans 16 amino acids. J was trimmed by 3 bases and V by 0 bases; bases with no gene match: 6.

This clonotype showed up just a few times. The DNA for the CDR3 is TGTGCCAGCAGTTTCGGGGACAGGGTACTCGAGCAGTACTTC. It is translated as CASSFGDRVLEQYF. V and J are TRBV27 and TRBJ2-7; 9 bases fit TRBD1. There are 14 residues in the CDR3. With V trimmed by 3 bases and J by 6 bases, 6 bases remained unmatched. CDR1 and CDR2 from the germline V gene are MNHEY and SMNVEV (reference sequence).

This clonotype occurred many times. The rearrangement joins TRBV28 to TRBJ2-4, with D maybe TRBD2 (6 bases). The V gene's germline CDR1 is MDHEN and CDR2 SYDVKM. The CDR3 sequence is 13 residues long. Trimming removed 10 bases from V and 5 bases from J, with 15 bases in between. The CDR3 DNA sequence: TGTGCCACTGAAGGGAGGAGCGAAAACATTCAGTACTTC. Its translation is CATEGRSENIQYF.